Listed below are T cell receptor beta chains from one sample, sequenced in a study of blood T cell repertoires in COVID-19. Sequencing was performed with immunoSEQ multiplex PCR; in TCRdb, only in-frame clones are kept and a portion is missing. The sample holds about 210,000 clones; around four fifths are singletons and the top ten take about 8%. The sample consisted of peripheral blood. All receptors come from a woman in her 50s with active or convalescent COVID-19. The CDR3 runs from the conserved cysteine through the conserved F or W. Each record gives: V gene, J gene, clone size, D gene, CDR3 protein, CDR3 DNA. A D gene is named only where the DNA matches it firmly. A row's size may be missing; if present it is once, few, many or a size class.

>TRBV7-9|TRBJ1-6|.|.
CASSFAGSRDSPLHF
TGTGCCAGCAGCTTCGCAGGGTCTAGGGATTCACCCCTCCACTTT
>TRBV2|TRBJ2-6|.|TRBD1
CASTLGTGGAGANVLTF
TGTGCCAGCACCCTGGGGACAGGGGGCGCTGGGGCCAACGTCCTGACTTTC
>TRBV18|TRBJ1-1|.|TRBD1
CASSKDRMNTEAFF
TGTGCCAGCTCGAAGGACAGGATGAACACTGAAGCTTTCTTT
>TRBV10-1|TRBJ2-3|.|.
CASSGGTVTDTQYF
TGCGCCAGCAGTGGCGGGACAGTCACAGATACGCAGTATTTT
>TRBV6-4|TRBJ2-1|.|TRBD2
CASSDTGGPNNEQFF
TGTGCCAGCAGTGACACGGGAGGACCTAACAATGAGCAGTTCTTC
>TRBV5-1|TRBJ2-2|.|TRBD1
CASSLAQGLAGELFF
TGCGCCAGCAGCTTGGCACAGGGGCTCGCCGGGGAGCTGTTTTTT
>TRBV11-2|TRBJ1-4|.|.
CASSLTGIREKLFF
TGTGCCAGCAGCTTGACAGGTATCAGGGAAAAACTGTTTTTT
>TRBV6-2/TRBV6-3|TRBJ2-6|.|.
CASSRPNRAGANVLTF
TGTGCCAGCAGTCGCCCTAACAGGGCTGGGGCCAACGTCCTGACTTTC
>TRBV5-1|TRBJ2-1|.|TRBD1
CASSSRSGTGVDEQFF
TGCGCCAGCAGCTCCCGATCCGGGACAGGGGTTGATGAGCAGTTCTTC
>TRBV28|TRBJ1-4|.|.
CASSGGGEEKLFF
TGTGCCAGCAGTGGGGGAGGGGAGGAAAAACTGTTTTTT
>TRBV5-1|TRBJ2-7|few|TRBD2
CASRLAAGGTYEQYF
TGCGCCAGCCGCCTAGCAGCGGGAGGAACCTACGAGCAGTACTTC
>TRBV9|TRBJ2-3|.|TRBD2
CASSLLAGGSDTQYF
TGTGCCAGCAGCCTACTAGCGGGAGGGTCAGATACGCAGTATTTT
>TRBV6-5|TRBJ1-2|.|TRBD1
CASRRQGVNLKGYTF
TGTGCCAGCAGAAGACAGGGGGTTAATCTTAAAGGCTACACCTTC
>TRBV11-3|TRBJ2-7|once|.
CASSGRSYEQYF
TGTGCCAGCAGCGGCCGCTCCTACGAGCAGTACTTC
>TRBV24-1|TRBJ2-5|.|TRBD1
CATSDSRTGGLETQYF
TGTGCCACCAGTGATTCGCGGACAGGGGGCTTGGAGACCCAGTACTTC
>TRBV5-1|TRBJ1-3|.|TRBD1
CASSQQGPPIYF
TGCGCCAGCAGCCAACAGGGGCCACCAATATATTTT
>TRBV18|TRBJ1-4|.|TRBD1
CASSPDRGLRSEKLFF
TGTGCCAGCTCACCGGACAGGGGACTTCGAAGTGAAAAACTGTTTTTT
>TRBV27|TRBJ1-6|.|.
CASSSQKAYNSPLHF
TGTGCCAGCAGTTCCCAGAAAGCCTATAATTCACCCCTCCACTTT
>TRBV6-6|TRBJ1-5|.|.
CASSYSQDNQPQHF
TGTGCCAGCAGTTACTCTCAGGACAATCAGCCCCAGCATTTT
>TRBV2|TRBJ1-2|.|.
CASRGQLNYGYTF
TGTGCCAGCAGAGGACAGCTAAACTATGGCTACACCTTC
>TRBV5-5|TRBJ2-1|once|TRBD2
CASSWSGRASDEQFF
TGTGCCAGCAGCTGGAGCGGGAGGGCCAGCGATGAGCAGTTCTTC
>TRBV28|TRBJ2-2|.|.
CASSLRKIAGQTGELFF
TGTGCCAGCAGTTTAAGAAAAATCGCAGGGCAGACCGGGGAGCTGTTTTTT
>TRBV6-5|TRBJ1-3|.|.
CASSRASGNTIYF
TGTGCCAGCAGCAGGGCCTCTGGAAACACCATATATTTT
>TRBV6-5|TRBJ1-1|.|.
CASSYSGGDTEAFF
TGTGCCAGCAGTTACTCAGGGGGTGACACTGAAGCTTTCTTT
>TRBV7-9|TRBJ1-4|.|.
CASSPLRGNEKLFF
TGTGCCAGCAGCCCTTTACGGGGGAATGAAAAACTGTTTTTT
>TRBV7-9|TRBJ2-1|.|.
CASMPGSSYNEQFF
TGTGCCAGCATGCCGGGTAGCTCCTACAATGAGCAGTTCTTC
>TRBV30|TRBJ2-7|.|.
CAWSRGWPHEQYF
TGTGCCTGGAGTCGCGGCTGGCCCCACGAGCAGTACTTC
>TRBV23-1|TRBJ1-2|.|TRBD1
CASSQPDRGYGYTF
TGCGCCAGCAGTCAACCAGACAGGGGGTATGGCTACACCTTC
>TRBV5-8|TRBJ2-3|.|.
CASSPPTRGGADTQYF
TGTGCCAGCAGCCCTCCCACCCGCGGAGGGGCAGATACGCAGTATTTT
>TRBV18|TRBJ1-1|.|.
CASSPSQGELAEAFF
TGTGCCAGCTCACCAAGTCAGGGTGAGTTGGCTGAAGCTTTCTTT
>TRBV5-8|TRBJ2-5|once|.
CASSRVGASETQYF
TGTGCCAGCAGCCGGGTGGGAGCTAGCGAGACCCAGTACTTC
>TRBV11-1|TRBJ2-3|.|TRBD2
CASSSGLATDTQYF
TGTGCCAGCAGCTCGGGACTAGCCACAGATACGCAGTATTTT
>TRBV7-2|TRBJ2-3|.|TRBD2
CASSSGLAGGDTQYF
TGTGCCAGCAGCTCGGGACTAGCGGGGGGGGATACGCAGTATTTT
>TRBV12-3/TRBV12-4|TRBJ2-4|once|.
CASSPPLGDIQYF
TGTGCCAGCAGCCCCCCCCTCGGAGACATTCAGTACTTC
>TRBV5-6|TRBJ1-6|.|.
CASSINRVGSPLHF
TGTGCCAGCAGCATTAACAGGGTGGGTTCACCCCTCCACTTT
>TRBV5-1|TRBJ1-1|.|.
CASRGSPGVNTEAFF
TGCGCCAGCAGAGGCAGCCCAGGGGTAAACACTGAAGCTTTCTTT
>TRBV27|TRBJ1-1|.|TRBD1
CASSGTGLRTEAFF
TGTGCCAGCTCCGGGACAGGGCTGAGGACTGAAGCTTTCTTT
>TRBV6-5|TRBJ1-2|.|.
CASSRTGHNYGYTF
TGTGCCAGCAGTCGAACAGGGCATAACTATGGCTACACCTTC
>TRBV19|TRBJ2-3|.|TRBD1
CASSIVGTDNTDTQYF
TGTGCCAGTAGTATAGTCGGGACAGATAACACAGATACGCAGTATTTT
>TRBV11-2|TRBJ1-5|.|.
CASSSYQGQPQHF
TGTGCCAGCAGCTCATATCAGGGCCAGCCCCAGCATTTT
>TRBV18|TRBJ1-3|.|TRBD1
CASSPGTGTSGNTIYF
TGTGCCAGCTCACCAGGGACAGGAACCTCTGGAAACACCATATATTTT